These 12 T cell receptor beta chains share one sample of origin, sequenced in a study of blood T cells in healthy people across ages (dated by TCRdb to about 2015). Library method: 5' RACE. Data came from an Illumina HiSeq 2500. A second PCR of roughly 7 to 12 cycles was run with a J-beta primer mix and a sample-barcoded 5' primer. TCRdb cleaned the public reads at Q25 with fastp, built clones with MiXCR and kept in-frame beta chains. All rows with the same CDR3 protein become a single entry with the most common DNA and genes. The sample yields 450,000 to 600,000 distinct CDR3 sequences; over 25% were counted once. The ten largest clones represent approximately 4% of the sample. The same sample was also used in a study of T cells of mothers and their children.

Sample: blood. All receptors come from a boy between 2 and 15 years old in good health.

The table lists this clonotype with many counts. V is TRBV29-1 and J is TRBJ2-1; tentative D call: TRBD2 (5 bases). The V gene's germline CDR1 is SQVTM and CDR2 ANQGSEA. V was trimmed by 2 bases and J by 5 bases, leaving 7 bases between them. The CDR3 spans 12 residues. CDR3 protein: CSVEMRDNEQFF. CDR3 nucleotides: TGCAGCGTTGAAATGAGGGACAATGAGCAGTTCTTC.

This chain joins TRBV20-1 and TRBJ2-2; the match to TRBD2 covers 8 bases. The CDR3 spans 19 residues. V shed 6 bases, J shed 2 bases, and the junction held 20 bases outside the gene matches. Germline V gene data show CDR1 as DFQATT and CDR2 as SNEGSKA (reference sequence). The DNA of the CDR3 is TGCAGTGCCCTTGGCGTGAGATACGGGGGGGGGTTTAACACCGGGGAGCTGTTTTTT. It specifies CSALGVRYGGGFNTGELFF.

The CDR3 sequence is CASSPQVFLGRGPQPSYGYTF. CDR3 in DNA: TGTGCCAGCAGCCCCCAGGTTTTTCTAGGTCGGGGGCCTCAACCTAGCTATGGCTACACCTTC. V and J are TRBV9 and TRBJ1-2; tentative D call: TRBD1 (6 bases). The CDR3 runs 21 residues. Trimming took off 4 bases at V and 4 bases at J, with 35 bases between the two ends. Per germline, CDR1 SGDLS and CDR2 YYNGEE.

The CDR3 loop reads CSARADTDTQYF. CDR3 nucleotides: TGCAGTGCTAGAGCCGACACAGATACGCAGTATTTT. The chain couples TRBV20-1 to TRBJ2-3; D is uncertain. Germline CDR1 and CDR2: DFQATT and SNEGSKA (reference sequence). CDR3 length: 12 amino acids. The V end lost 1 base, the J end lost 2 bases, and 4 bases lay between the germline ends.

This clonotype has just a few counts. The chain has TRBV20-1 and TRBJ2-6, with TRBD2 matching 7 bases. Germline V gene sequence: CDR1 DFQATT, CDR2 SNEGSKA (reference sequence). Trimming at V came to 1 base and at J to 0 bases, leaving 6 bases not matched to a gene. The CDR3 extends over 17 amino acids. Written as DNA, the CDR3 is TGCAGTGCTAGAGCGGCGGGGGACTACTCTGGGGCCAACGTCCTGACTTTC. Translating gives CSARAAGDYSGANVLTF.

This clonotype was found a few times. The chain couples TRBV28 to TRBJ2-7; 8 bases match TRBD1. J gave up 2 bases and V 8 bases, and 5 bases lay outside the gene matches. Germline V gene data show CDR1 as MDHEN and CDR2 as SYDVKM. The CDR3 length is 13 residues. CDR3 amino acids: CASQWTGTYEQYF. CDR3 in DNA: TGTGCCAGCCAATGGACAGGGACCTACGAGCAGTACTTC.

V gene TRBV12-3 or TRBV12-4 combines with J gene TRBJ1-2; D remains unclear. The CDR3 has 13 residues. Between the trimmed V and J ends, which lost 3 bases and 4 bases, there was a span of 9 bases. DNA for the CDR3: TGTGCCAGCAGTTTGGCGACCTTCTATGGCTACACCTTC. Protein sequence: CASSLATFYGYTF.

The chain is built from TRBV11-2 and TRBJ2-3; a weak D match, TRBD2 (5 bases). The CDR3 is 14 residues long. With 3 bases removed from V and 5 bases from J, the gap between germline ends came to 12 bases. Germline V gene lookup returns CDR1 SGHAT and CDR2 FQNNGV. CDR3 DNA sequence: TGTGCCAGCAGCTTGGAGCGGCGGAGAGATACGCAGTATTTT. Translated, it gives CASSLERRRDTQYF.

This rearrangement joins TRBV10-3 to TRBJ2-5; 9 bases align to TRBD2. The end of the DNA is better explained by TRBJ2-1, so the J call may be wrong. In germline, CDR1 is ENHRY, CDR2 SYGVKD. This CDR3 spans 15 amino acids. The CDR3: CAISERVAGVNEQFF. The CDR3 DNA is TGTGCCATCAGTGAGAGAGTAGCGGGAGTCAATGAGCAGTTCTTC.

CDR3 nucleotides: TGTGCCAGCAGCGAGCGGTACTCTGGGGCCAACGTCCTGACTTTC. Translating it yields CASSERYSGANVLTF. V and J are TRBV2 and TRBJ2-6; tentatively, D is TRBD2 (5 bases). The CDR3 covers 15 residues. CDR1 is SNHLY, CDR2 FYNNEI, per germline. V lost 6 bases, J lost 0 bases, and 9 bases lay in between.

In this sample, this clonotype turned up a few times. The chain joins TRBV10-1 to TRBJ2-5; D ambiguous. CDR3 length: 13 residues. Between the trimmed V and J ends, which lost 3 bases and 5 bases, there was a span of 10 bases. Germline CDR1 WNHNN, CDR2 SYGVQD (reference sequence). The CDR3 here is CASSDWGAETQYF. DNA for the CDR3: TGCGCCAGCAGTGATTGGGGTGCGGAGACCCAGTACTTC.

The rearrangement links TRBV29-1 to TRBJ2-1, with 7 bases that match TRBD1. The germline CDR1 and CDR2 sequences are SQVTM and ANQGSEA. The CDR3 has 17 residues. With 6 bases clipped from V and 5 bases from J, the junction kept 19 bases outside the gene matches. The CDR3 loop is CSVVRTYRGHPNNEQFF. The CDR3 nucleotides read TGCAGCGTCGTCCGAACTTACAGGGGTCATCCTAACAATGAGCAGTTCTTC.